This T cell receptor beta chain stems from a study of blood T cells in healthy people across ages. CDR1 and CDR2 (germline): SGHTA, FQGNSA. V was clipped by 1 base and J by 7 bases, with 14 bases between them. CDR3 length: 14 amino acids. Study conclusions and caveats: Donors of long life had a larger count of naive CD4+ cells and greater diversity than aged donors.

The sample providers were healthy Caucasian people from Russia, aged about 6 to 95. This clonotype was observed a few times. Its cognate antigen is unknown. A second PCR, run for about 7 to 11 cycles, used a sample-barcoded 5' primer plus a J-beta primer mix. From the 5' RACE reads, TCRdb called clonotypes with MiXCR, one entry per CDR3 protein. The sample lists 1.4 million or so distinct CDR3 sequences, under 55% occurring once. The rearrangement joins TRBV7-2 to TRBJ2-7; no clear D gene. Sample: blood. The receptor was derived from a woman aged 18-29 years in good health. CDR3 bases: TGTGCCAGCAGCTTAGTTCGCGCCTACAATGAGCAGTACTTC. Translating it yields CASSLVRAYNEQYF.